This TCR beta chain was sequenced during a study of cytomegalovirus exposure and HLA in healthy donors. Across the whole study: Both the approximately 130 validation repertoires and the 500 to 700 first-cohort repertoires used the same platform, as reported by a later analysis.

Sequencing was performed with immunoSEQ multiplex PCR; in TCRdb, only in-frame clones are kept and a portion is missing. The sample records roughly 130,000 clones, around 92% being singletons. About this clone itself: Its antigen is as yet unknown.

Regarding the study as a whole: Reports credit the classifier with highly specific, highly sensitive diagnosis of cytomegalovirus status. Specific recognition of CMV antigens was confirmed in vitro for three chains (all CMV-associated). Listed as cytomegalovirus-associated were 164 TCR beta chains.

Sample: PBMCs. This TCR was recovered from a young man in good health and CMV-seronegative.

The CDR3 DNA reads TGTGCCAGCAGCAACACTGGACAGGGGTACACTGAAGCTTTCTTT. It encodes CASSNTGQGYTEAFF. J is TRBJ1-1 and V is TRBV6-1, with 9 bases fitting TRBD1. The CDR3 contains 15 residues. Per the germline V gene, CDR1 is MNHNS and CDR2 is SASEGT. The trim removed 6 bases at V and 3 bases at J, leaving 8 bases unmatched.